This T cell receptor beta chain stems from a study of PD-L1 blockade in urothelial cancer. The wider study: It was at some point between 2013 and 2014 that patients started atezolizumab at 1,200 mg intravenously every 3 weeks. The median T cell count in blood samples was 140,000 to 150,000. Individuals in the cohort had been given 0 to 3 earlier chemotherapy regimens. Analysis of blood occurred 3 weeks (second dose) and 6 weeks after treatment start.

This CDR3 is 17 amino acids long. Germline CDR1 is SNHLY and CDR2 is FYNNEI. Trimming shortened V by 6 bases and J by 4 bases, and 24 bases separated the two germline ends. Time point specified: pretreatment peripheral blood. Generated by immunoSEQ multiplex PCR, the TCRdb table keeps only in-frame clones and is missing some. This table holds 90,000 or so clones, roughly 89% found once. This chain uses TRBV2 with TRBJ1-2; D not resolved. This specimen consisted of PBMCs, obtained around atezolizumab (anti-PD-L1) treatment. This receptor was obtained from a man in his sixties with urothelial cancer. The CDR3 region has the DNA TGTGCCAGCAGACACGAAGGATTGAGACACAACCTCTATGGCTACACCTTC. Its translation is CASRHEGLRHNLYGYTF. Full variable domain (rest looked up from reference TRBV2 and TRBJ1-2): EPEVTQTPSHQVTQMGQEVILRCVPISNHLYFYWYRQILGQKVEFLVSFYNNEISEKSEIFDDQFSVERPDGSNFTLKIRSTKLEDSAMYFCASRHEGLRHNLYGYTFGSGTRLTVV.